The source of this T cell receptor (beta chain) is a study of spatial heterogeneity in lung cancer. Background on the study: More beta-chain than alpha-chain sequences were consistently detected.

V lost 2 bases and J lost 3, with 7 bases in between. CDR3 length: 13 amino acids. Germline V gene lookup returns CDR1 GTSNPN and CDR2 SVGIG (reference sequence). Each TCR cDNA molecule carried a unique molecular identifier. Using its own MiXCR run on the 5' RACE reads, TCRdb lists one record per CDR3 protein. This sample has approximately 40,000 distinct CDR3 sequences; roughly 13% occur once, and the top ten carry around three fifths. The time point was: sample taken at primary tumor resection. Extraction of whole RNA from tumor, nontumor lung or frozen PBMC preceded unsorted sequencing. Specimen: PBMCs, collected at surgery. The receptor was isolated from a male donor with early-stage non-small cell lung cancer. This chain joins TRBV30 and TRBJ1-4, with D unresolved. The CDR3 region has the DNA TGTGCCTGGAGTCGAAATTCTAATGAAAAACTGTTTTTT. It specifies CAWSRNSNEKLFF.